A selection of T cell receptor beta chains follows, all from one sample in a study of blood T cell repertoires in COVID-19. TCRdb's table, derived via immunoSEQ multiplex PCR, lists solely in-frame clones and lacks some. This table holds a few hundred thousand clones, 87% found once. The sequenced material came from peripheral blood. The receptors derive from a man aged 18 to 35 with active or convalescent COVID-19. Each CDR3 is given with its conserved first and last residue. The D gene is left open where the match is weak. The size entry is marked missing in some rows and otherwise reads once, few, many or a size class.

abundance	v_gene	len	j_gene	d_gene	CDR3nt	CDR3aa
NA	TRBV21-1	13	TRBJ2-2	NA	TGTGCCAGCAGCAAAGGGGCCACCGGGGAGCTGTTTTTT	CASSKGATGELFF
NA	TRBV20-1	13	TRBJ1-5	NA	TGCAGTGCTAGTGCCGGGAACAATCAGCCCCAGCATTTT	CSASAGNNQPQHF
NA	TRBV7-2	15	TRBJ1-5	NA	TGTGCCAGCAGCCAGGGACTTAGGAAAAATCAGCCCCAGCATTTT	CASSQGLRKNQPQHF
NA	TRBV3-1/TRBV3-2	14	TRBJ2-2	NA	TGTGCCAGCAGCCAAGGTGGGCCCCCCGGGGAGCTGTTTTTT	CASSQGGPPGELFF
NA	TRBV19	16	TRBJ1-5	NA	TGTGCCAGTAGTATGCCAGGGAGGATCAGCAATCAGCCCCAGCATTTT	CASSMPGRISNQPQHF
NA	TRBV25-1	15	TRBJ2-7	TRBD1	TGTGCCAGCAGTGAACAGGGGGCCCCGGCCTACGAGCAGTACTTC	CASSEQGAPAYEQYF
NA	TRBV11-2	15	TRBJ2-3	NA	TGTGCCAGCAGCTTAGCCCCAAGTCCGCGCGATACGCAGTATTTT	CASSLAPSPRDTQYF
NA	TRBV1	13	TRBJ1-4	NA	TGCACCAGCAGGGCGGGAGGCAAGAACTGTCCGTTTTTT	CTSRAGGKNCPFF
NA	TRBV4-2	14	TRBJ2-4	TRBD2	TGTGCCAGCAGCCAAGCGGGAGGGGGTAGCATTCAGTACTTC	CASSQAGGGSIQYF
NA	TRBV28	19	TRBJ2-2	TRBD2	TGTGCCAGCAGTCCCCGACTAGCGGGAGGGCCTTTCAACACCGGGGAGCTGTTTTTT	CASSPRLAGGPFNTGELFF
NA	TRBV9	15	TRBJ2-1	TRBD2	TGTGCCAGCAGCCTTAGCGGGGGGACCTACAATGAGCAGTTCTTC	CASSLSGGTYNEQFF
NA	TRBV11-1	16	TRBJ2-1	NA	TGTGCCAGCAGCTCCACGGGACATAACTCCTACAATGAGCAGTTCTTC	CASSSTGHNSYNEQFF
few	TRBV5-1	16	TRBJ2-2	TRBD2	TGCGCCAGCAGCTGGAGCGGGGTGGGGAACACCGGGGAGCTGTTTTTT	CASSWSGVGNTGELFF
NA	TRBV7-2	14	TRBJ2-1	TRBD1	TGTGCCAGCAGGTCCGGGACAGTATACAATGAGCAGTTCTTC	CASRSGTVYNEQFF
NA	TRBV7-9	15	TRBJ2-7	TRBD1	TGTGCCAGCAGCTTAAAGGGACAGGGGAATTACGAGCAGTACTTC	CASSLKGQGNYEQYF
NA	TRBV29-1	12	TRBJ1-2	NA	TGCAGCGTTGAAGAAGGACTAATCGGCTACACCTTC	CSVEEGLIGYTF
NA	TRBV7-9	13	TRBJ2-3	NA	TGTGCCAGCAGCTTACCCGGGACAGATACGCAGTATTTT	CASSLPGTDTQYF
NA	TRBV2	17	TRBJ2-6	TRBD1	TGTGCCAGCAGCCCGACAGGGGGCTCCTCTGGGGCCAACGTCCTGACTTTC	CASSPTGGSSGANVLTF
NA	TRBV11-2	16	TRBJ2-3	TRBD2	TGTGCCAGCAGCCCCCGACTAGCGGGAGGGCCAGATACGCAGTATTTT	CASSPRLAGGPDTQYF
NA	TRBV10-2	14	TRBJ2-2	NA	TGCGCCAGCAGTGAGTCTTCGTACACCGGGGAGCTGTTTTTT	CASSESSYTGELFF
NA	TRBV9	16	TRBJ2-7	TRBD1	TGTGCCAGCAGCGCGACACCGGGACAGGGGAACTACGAGCAGTACTTC	CASSATPGQGNYEQYF
NA	TRBV27	13	TRBJ2-7	TRBD2	TGTGCCAGCAGGGGTTTTGGGAGGGCCGAGCAGTACTTC	CASRGFGRAEQYF
NA	TRBV6-5	15	TRBJ2-1	NA	TGTGCCAGCAGAACGGGACATAGTAATTACAATGAGCAGTTCTTC	CASRTGHSNYNEQFF
once	TRBV19	15	TRBJ2-2	TRBD1	TGTGCCAGTAGTACCACAGGGGGCATCGCCGGGGAGCTGTTTTTT	CASSTTGGIAGELFF
few	TRBV27	14	TRBJ2-1	TRBD1	TGTGCCAGCAGTTTTGGTCAGGGGGCTGGGGAGCAGTTCTTC	CASSFGQGAGEQFF
few	TRBV7-8	12	TRBJ2-1	NA	TGTGCCAGCAGTTTCCCGGGTGGTGAGCAGTTCTTC	CASSFPGGEQFF
NA	TRBV10-1	14	TRBJ2-7	TRBD1	TGCGCCAGCAGCGCCAGACAGGGAGTGTACGAGCAGTACTTC	CASSARQGVYEQYF
NA	TRBV27	12	TRBJ2-1	NA	TGTGCCAACGAGGACAGCCATAATGAGCAGTTCTTC	CANEDSHNEQFF
NA	TRBV19	15	TRBJ2-3	TRBD1	TGTGCCAGTAGTCTCGCAGGGGGCTTCTCAGATACGCAGTATTTT	CASSLAGGFSDTQYF
NA	TRBV19	15	TRBJ1-2	TRBD1	TGTGCCAGTAGTATACAACAGGGGGCTAACTATGGCTACACCTTC	CASSIQQGANYGYTF
once	TRBV9	15	TRBJ2-5	TRBD1	TGTGCCAGCAGCCTCGGGGGGACAGGGCAAGAGACCCAGTACTTC	CASSLGGTGQETQYF
NA	TRBV27	14	TRBJ2-7	TRBD1	TGTGCCAGCAGTTTCTCGGGGGACAGGGAAAATCGGTACTTT	CASSFSGDRENRYF
NA	TRBV2	15	TRBJ2-3	TRBD2	TGTGCCAGCAGAGAACTAGCGGCGAGCACAGATACGCAGTATTTT	CASRELAASTDTQYF
NA	TRBV11-2	15	TRBJ1-2	NA	TGTGCCAGCAGCGGGGATGCGGGAGGTCGATATGGCTACACCTTC	CASSGDAGGRYGYTF
NA	TRBV12-5	12	TRBJ2-7	TRBD1	TGTGCTAGTGGCTCGGACAGGTACGAGCAGTACTTC	CASGSDRYEQYF
NA	TRBV7-8	15	TRBJ1-1	TRBD1	TGTGCCAGCAGCTTACCGACAGGGGGCGAAACTGAAGCTTTCTTT	CASSLPTGGETEAFF
NA	TRBV20-1	10	TRBJ1-2	NA	TGCAGTGCCCCTCGTGGGCACTACACCTTC	CSAPRGHYTF
few	TRBV7-2	16	TRBJ1-6	NA	TGTGCCAGCAGCCCCCCCGCGGCAGGGCTATATTCACCCCTCCACTTT	CASSPPAAGLYSPLHF
NA	TRBV11-2	17	TRBJ2-3	TRBD1	TGTGCCAGCAGCTTACGACCTCCGGGACAGGACACAGATACGCAGTATTTT	CASSLRPPGQDTDTQYF
NA	TRBV6-5	14	TRBJ1-4	NA	TGTGCCAGCAGTTCCGGGGGGGCGGCTGAAAAACTGTTTTTT	CASSSGGAAEKLFF
NA	TRBV6-5	15	TRBJ2-7	NA	TGTGCCAGCAGTCCCACCCCCCCCTATCAATACGAGCAGTACTTC	CASSPTPPYQYEQYF
NA	TRBV5-8	15	TRBJ1-5	TRBD1	TGTGCCAGCAGCCATACAGGGGGGCCGGGTCAGCCCCAGCATTTT	CASSHTGGPGQPQHF
few	TRBV7-9	16	TRBJ2-7	TRBD2	TGTGCCAGCAGCCCTCTAGCGGGAGGGTACTCCTACGAGCAGTACTTC	CASSPLAGGYSYEQYF
NA	TRBV15	15	TRBJ1-2	NA	TGTGCCACCAGCAGACTACAGGAATCAGCCTATGGCTACACCTTC	CATSRLQESAYGYTF
NA	TRBV6-5	13	TRBJ1-1	TRBD1	TGTGCCACTGCGGACAGGCCGGCCACTGAAGCTTTCTTT	CATADRPATEAFF
NA	TRBV29-1	14	TRBJ1-4	TRBD1	TGCAGCGGTATCCGACAGGGATCGGCTGGGAAACTGTTTTTT	CSGIRQGSAGKLFF
NA	TRBV28	13	TRBJ2-7	NA	TGTGCCAGCAGTTTATGGCGGGCTTACGAGCAGTACTTC	CASSLWRAYEQYF
few	TRBV23-1	16	TRBJ1-1	NA	TGCGCCAGCAGTCACCCGCCGTTGGCAGGCGGGGCTGAAGCTTTCTTT	CASSHPPLAGGAEAFF
NA	TRBV2	15	TRBJ1-1	TRBD1	TGTGCCAGCAGTGCATTAGGGGGCCGGGGCACTGAAGCTTTCTTT	CASSALGGRGTEAFF